Listed here are 19 T cell receptor beta chains from one sample, sequenced in a study of blood T cells in healthy people across ages. A second PCR, run for roughly 7 to 11 cycles, used a sample-barcoded 5' primer plus a J-beta primer mix. MiXCR was run by TCRdb on the 5' RACE reads, yielding one entry per CDR3 protein. There are some 730,000 distinct CDR3 sequences in the sample; around a fifth occur only once, and roughly a fifth lies in the top ten. The sample consisted of blood. These receptor sequences come from a man aged 70 or older in good health.

V usage is TRBV15 and J usage is TRBJ1-3; D is unclear. The CDR3 runs to 15 residues. Trimming stripped 0 bases from V and 0 bases from J, with 6 bases between. The germline CDR1 and CDR2 sequences are LNHNV and YYDKDF (reference sequence). The CDR3 nucleotides read TGTGCCACCAGCAGAGATGTCTTCTCTGGAAACACCATATATTTT. As protein: CATSRDVFSGNTIYF.

This clonotype came up a few times. This sequence joins TRBV7-2 and TRBJ1-1; D not resolved. Germline CDR1 and CDR2: SGHTA and FQGNSA. The CDR3 runs to 12 residues. V was cut by 4 bases and J by 8 bases, with 11 bases left in between. DNA for the CDR3: TGTGCCAGCAGCTGGGAGGTAGGGGAAGCTTTCTTT. Amino acid sequence: CASSWEVGEAFF.

V gene TRBV27 combines with J gene TRBJ1-6; weak D call: TRBD1 (5 bases). This CDR3 has 15 residues. Trimming shortened V by 5 bases and J by 3 bases, and 11 bases separated the two germline ends. Germline CDR1 MNHEY, CDR2 SMNVEV (reference sequence). The CDR3 bases are TGTGCCAGCAGTCCCAGACAGAGCTATAATTCACCCCTCCACTTT. It is translated as CASSPRQSYNSPLHF.

This clonotype was counted a few times. The chain joins TRBV5-1 to TRBJ1-2; D call uncertain. The V and J ends lost 0 bases and 7 bases respectively, with 10 bases between them. Germline CDR1 reads SGHRS; CDR2 reads YFSETQ. CDR3 length: 13 residues. The CDR3 coding sequence is TGCGCCAGCAGCTTGGAGGGATTTGGTGGCTACACCTTC. Translated, it gives CASSLEGFGGYTF. Full variable domain (rest looked up from reference TRBV5-1 and TRBJ1-2): KAGVTQTPRYLIKTRGQQVTLSCSPISGHRSVSWYQQTPGQGLQFLFEYFSETQRNKGNFPGRFSGRQFSNSRSEMNVSTLELGDSALYLCASSLEGFGGYTFGSGTRLTVV.

The chain has TRBV7-2 and TRBJ2-5; D is possibly TRBD2 (6 bases). Germline values: CDR1 SGHTA, CDR2 FQGNSA. Trimming cost V 5 bases and J 0 bases, with 10 bases left between them. The CDR3 covers 14 residues. CDR3 residues: CASSKGLNQETQYF. CDR3 nucleotides: TGTGCCAGCAGCAAGGGACTTAACCAAGAGACCCAGTACTTC.

This chain connects TRBV12-3 or TRBV12-4 to TRBJ2-5; 8 bases match TRBD2. V lost 6 bases, J lost 4 bases, and 10 bases stayed unmatched. This CDR3 has 15 amino acids. The CDR3 sequence: CASSITTSVGETQYF. CDR3 DNA: TGTGCCAGCAGCATAACGACTAGCGTAGGAGAGACCCAGTACTTC.

This clonotype was recorded once. The V and J genes are TRBV12-3 or TRBV12-4 and TRBJ2-1; 8 nucleotides agree with TRBD2. Unmatched junction bases numbered 11, after V lost 6 bases and J lost 10 bases. The CDR3 runs to 14 residues. The CDR3 protein is CASRSAGGLREQFF. The CDR3 DNA sequence: TGTGCCAGCAGAAGTGCGGGAGGACTCCGGGAGCAGTTCTTC.

V usage is TRBV28 and J usage is TRBJ2-5; 8 bases align to TRBD1. Matching the DNA end better, TRBJ2-7 makes the J call doubtful. Germline values: CDR1 MDHEN, CDR2 SYDVKM. The CDR3 has 16 residues. DNA of the CDR3: TGTGCCAGCCATAACCGCCCTCGGGACAGGTCCTACGAGCAGTACTTC. The encoded protein is CASHNRPRDRSYEQYF.

The chain uses TRBV6-5 and TRBJ2-2, with TRBD2 matching over 8 bases. Germline CDR1 and CDR2: MNHEY and SVGAGI. Trimming at V came to 6 bases and at J to 0 bases, leaving 0 bases not matched to a gene. The CDR3 runs 14 residues. CDR3 DNA: TGTGCCAGCAGGCGGGGGGCGAACACCGGGGAGCTGTTTTTT. Protein sequence: CASRRGANTGELFF.

The J gene is TRBJ2-3, the V gene TRBV5-6; D uncertain. CDR1 and CDR2 from the germline V gene are SGHDT and YYEEEE. Trimming took off 1 base at V and 2 bases at J, with 14 bases between the two ends. The CDR3 consists of 16 residues. Written as DNA, the CDR3 is TGTGCCAGCAGCTTGCCCCCGCGGAGAAACACAGATACGCAGTATTTT. As protein: CASSLPPRRNTDTQYF.

The rearrangement uses TRBV14 and TRBJ2-3; the D gene could be TRBD1 or TRBD2 (5 bases each). Germline V gene data show CDR1 as SGHDN and CDR2 as FVKESK. This CDR3 comprises 14 residues. The V gene lost 1 base and the J gene lost 5 bases, with 10 bases spanning the gap. Here the CDR3 reads CASSQGDGLDTQYF. The CDR3 DNA reads TGTGCCAGCAGCCAAGGGGACGGATTAGATACGCAGTATTTT. Complete variable domain (other parts from reference TRBV14 and TRBJ2-3): EAGVTQFPSHSVIEKGQTVTLRCDPISGHDNLYWYRRVMGKEIKFLLHFVKESKQDESGMPNNRFLAERTGGTYSTLKVQPAELEDSGVYFCASSQGDGLDTQYFGPGTRLTVL.

This clonotype was seen more than once but under ten times. The gene calls are TRBV9 and TRBJ1-1, with a possible D match to TRBD1 (6 bases). Trimming cost V 2 bases and J 0 bases, with 17 bases left between them. There are 17 residues in the CDR3. From germline, CDR1 is SGDLS and CDR2 YYNGEE. In DNA form, the CDR3 reads TGTGCCAGCAGCGTGGGGGGTTGGGGGGGCTTGAACACTGAAGCTTTCTTT. Protein sequence: CASSVGGWGGLNTEAFF.

The chain uses TRBV2 and TRBJ2-1; 10 nucleotides line up with TRBD1. The germline V gene has CDR1 SNHLY and CDR2 FYNNEI. CDR3 length: 15 amino acids. The V segment lost 4 bases and the J segment 8 bases; nucleotides outside the gene matches: 8. Written as DNA, the CDR3 is TGTGCCAGCAGTGCTCGGACAGGGGGAGGCGATGAGCAGTTCTTC. Amino acids: CASSARTGGGDEQFF.

This clonotype appeared a few times. The chain couples TRBV7-2 to TRBJ2-3; D is possibly TRBD1 (6 bases). This CDR3 region has 11 residues. Between the trimmed V and J ends, which lost 5 bases and 11 bases, there was a span of 11 bases. Germline V gives CDR1 SGHTA, CDR2 FQGNSA. CDR3 region: CASSTEGGQYF. Here the CDR3 DNA reads TGTGCCAGCAGCACCGAAGGGGGGCAGTATTTT.

This clonotype was seen just once. The DNA for the CDR3 is TGCAGTGCTAGTCCCAGAATTAGCGGGAGTTACAATGAGCAGTTCTTC. Protein product: CSASPRISGSYNEQFF. This sequence joins TRBV20-1 and TRBJ2-1; 9 nucleotides align to TRBD2. In germline, CDR1 is DFQATT, CDR2 SNEGSKA (reference sequence). The CDR3 is 16 residues long. The V gene end was trimmed by 3 bases and the J gene end by 4 bases; junction bases not matched to a gene: 10.

The J gene is TRBJ2-7, the V gene TRBV27; D is unresolved. The CDR3 has 15 amino acids. The germline V and J ends were trimmed by 0 bases and 3 bases, with 12 bases remaining between them. The germline gives CDR1 MNHEY, CDR2 SMNVEV (reference sequence). The CDR3 coding sequence is TGTGCCAGCAGTTTATCGTTGTATACGCTCTACGAGCAGTACGTC. Translation gives CASSLSLYTLYEQYV.

The rearrangement links TRBV20-1 to TRBJ2-5; no definite D call. The DNA matches TRBJ2-1 better at its end, which makes the J call doubtful. CDR3 length equals 14 residues. The germline CDR1 and CDR2 sequences are DFQATT and SNEGSKA (reference sequence). The CDR3 region has the DNA TGCAGTGCTTGTACCTTGGAGTGGGGCAATGAGCAGTTCTTC. It translates to CSACTLEWGNEQFF.

The chain joins TRBV6-5 to TRBJ2-3; TRBD1 matches 10 bases. The CDR3 extends over 15 amino acids. The V gene's germline CDR1 is MNHEY and CDR2 SVGAGI. J was trimmed by 2 bases and V by 11 bases; bases with no gene match: 10. As DNA, the CDR3 is TGTGCCTCTACCGAGGACAGGGGGATCACAGATACGCAGTATTTT. It yields the protein CASTEDRGITDTQYF.

This chain's CDR3 is CASSPWTGARSSYNEQFF. For the CDR3, the DNA is TGTGCCAGCAGCCCATGGACAGGGGCGAGGAGCTCCTACAATGAGCAGTTCTTC. The gene calls are TRBV7-9 and TRBJ2-1, with 9 bases matching TRBD1. J gave up 0 bases and V 5 bases, and 11 bases lay outside the gene matches. Germline V gene lookup returns CDR1 SEHNR and CDR2 FQNEAQ (reference sequence). CDR3 length equals 18 residues. Looking up the rest from reference TRBV7-9 and TRBJ2-1 gives the full variable domain: DTGVSQNPRHKITKRGQNVTFRCDPISEHNRLYWYRQTLGQGPEFLTYFQNEAQLEKSRLLSDRFSAERPKGSFSTLEIQRTEQGDSAMYLCASSPWTGARSSYNEQFFGPGTRLTVL.